Presented here are 15 T cell receptor beta chains from one specimen sequenced in a study of T-cell memory formation after mild COVID-19 (dated by TCRdb to 2020 to 2022). Receptors were amplified or captured by 5' RACE. The reads were generated on an Illumina NovaSeq 6000. Using fastp at Q25 and MiXCR, TCRdb reprocessed the public reads and kept productive beta chains. Rows with a matching CDR3 protein are joined into one entry that keeps the most common DNA and genes. The sample has roughly 400,000 distinct CDR3 sequences on record, approximately 16% of them singletons. 20% to 25% of the sample rests with the top ten. Sequenced sample: PBMCs or a T cell subset sorted from them (not recorded which). These receptors all stem from a man younger than 35 who had mild COVID-19 (a few samples of this study predate the infection). The sample titles of this study are shuffled in the database, so cell type and time point are left out; the donor was told from shared clones.

This clonotype occurred a few times. The genes are TRBV12-3 or TRBV12-4 and TRBJ2-7, with 8 bases matching TRBD1. Trimming at V came to 5 bases and at J to 5 bases, leaving 5 bases not matched to a gene. CDR3 length equals 13 residues. Here the CDR3 DNA reads TGTGCCAGCAGTCCAGGGGGCGTCGACGAGCAGTACGTC. This gives the protein CASSPGGVDEQYV.

Many counts were recorded for this clonotype. The genes are TRBV23-1 and TRBJ2-5, with D possibly called TRBD1 or TRBD2 (5 bases each). TRBV23-1 is labeled an ORF, and its function is uncertain. Between the trimmed V and J ends, which lost 8 bases and 2 bases, there was a span of 12 bases. CDR3 length: 13 amino acids. The CDR3 DNA follows: TGCGCCAGCTCTACAGGAGGTCAAGAGACCCAGTACTTC. Protein product: CASSTGGQETQYF.

The genes are TRBV20-1 and TRBJ2-3, with 8 bases fitting TRBD1. The germline V gene has CDR1 DFQATT and CDR2 SNEGSKA (reference sequence). This CDR3 spans 14 amino acids. V lost 2 bases to trimming and J lost 3 bases; unmatched junction nucleotides: 4. CDR3 sequence: CSARTGQGTDTQYF. In DNA, the CDR3 is TGCAGTGCTAGAACTGGACAGGGAACAGATACGCAGTATTTT.

The rearrangement uses TRBV7-2 and TRBJ1-5; D is unresolved. Trimming pared 4 bases from V and 4 bases from J, leaving 17 bases between. CDR3 length: 16 residues. The V gene's germline CDR1 is SGHTA and CDR2 FQGNSA. The CDR3 DNA reads as TGTGCCAGCAGCTCCGGGTACGGGATGCCTAATCAGCCCCAGCATTTT. Its translation is CASSSGYGMPNQPQHF.

In this sample, this clonotype turned up a few times. J is TRBJ2-3 and V is TRBV7-2, with 8 positions matching TRBD2. Germline assignment: CDR1 SGHTA and CDR2 FQGNSA. This CDR3 has 15 residues. Trimming at V came to 5 bases and at J to 9 bases, leaving 13 bases not matched to a gene. CDR3 nucleotide sequence: TGTGCCAGCAGCCCCCTGGGCGGGGGGTTAGGGACGCAGTATTTT. Translation: CASSPLGGGLGTQYF.

This clonotype was seen at least ten times. The chain has TRBV6-4 and TRBJ2-1; D not resolved. Between the trimmed V and J ends, which lost 0 bases and 0 bases, there was a span of 6 bases. CDR3 size: 15 residues. In germline, CDR1 is MRHNA, CDR2 SNTAGT. The CDR3 nucleotides are TGTGCCAGCAGTGACTCAGGGCGCTCCTACAATGAGCAGTTCTTC. It translates to CASSDSGRSYNEQFF.

This clonotype was seen ten or more times. The chain joins TRBV5-1 to TRBJ2-5, with D possibly TRBD1 on 5 matching bases. Trimming left V 0 bases short and J 5 bases short, with 8 bases between. Germline values: CDR1 SGHRS, CDR2 YFSETQ. The CDR3 length is 13 residues. The chain's CDR3 is CASSLVGVETQYF. CDR3 sequence (DNA): TGCGCCAGCAGCTTGGTAGGGGTCGAGACCCAGTACTTC.

This clonotype has just a few counts. V gene TRBV4-2 combines with J gene TRBJ2-3, with 11 bases fitting TRBD2. Germline V gene lookup returns CDR1 LGHNA and CDR2 YNFKEQ. V shed 5 bases and J 4 bases; nucleotides not matched to a gene: 5. CDR3 size: 15 residues. In nucleotides, the CDR3 is TGTGCCAGCAGCGCGGGACTAGCGGAATCAGATACGCAGTATTTT. Its translation is CASSAGLAESDTQYF.

This clonotype was detected a few times. V and J are TRBV5-5 and TRBJ1-2, with D unresolved. The CDR3 totals 14 residues. The V gene's germline CDR1 is SGHKS and CDR2 YYEKEE (reference sequence). Between the trimmed V and J ends, which lost 1 base and 7 bases, there was a span of 14 bases. This CDR3 is CASSLSGYGSGYTF. The CDR3, as DNA: TGTGCCAGCAGCTTGTCCGGGTACGGGAGTGGCTACACCTTC. Together with reference TRBV5-5 and TRBJ1-2, the CDR3 gives the full variable domain: DAGVTQSPTHLIKTRGQQVTLRCSPISGHKSVSWYQQVLGQGPQFIFQYYEKEERGRGNFPDRFSARQFPNYSSELNVNALLLGDSALYLCASSLSGYGSGYTFGSGTRLTVV.

V usage is TRBV7-2 and J usage is TRBJ2-5; D call uncertain. Germline lookup yields CDR1 SGHTA and CDR2 FQGNSA. Trimming stripped 5 bases from V and 5 bases from J, with 12 bases between. CDR3 length equals 13 residues. CDR3 coding DNA: TGTGCCAGCAGCCCCCCGGACCGGGAGACCCAGTACTTC. It encodes CASSPPDRETQYF.

This clonotype came up a few times. This sequence joins TRBV29-1 and TRBJ2-5, with TRBD2 as a possible D gene (7 bases). The CDR3 has 12 residues. V was shortened by 6 bases and J by 5 bases, with 13 bases between the two germline ends. Germline lookup yields CDR1 SQVTM and CDR2 ANQGSEA. CDR3 coding DNA: TGCAGCGTCGGGGGGCTGGAGGAGACCCAGTACTTC. Its protein product is CSVGGLEETQYF. Complete variable domain (other parts from reference TRBV29-1 and TRBJ2-5): SAVISQKPSRDICQRGTSLTIQCQVDSQVTMMFWYRQQPGQSLTLIATANQGSEATYESGFVIDKFPISRPNLTFSTLTVSNMSPEDSSIYLCSVGGLEETQYFGPGTRLLVL.

On this clonotype itself: This may be a read error, as it is one base from a much larger clone. J is TRBJ2-5 and V is TRBV2; perhaps TRBD1 as D (6 bases). This CDR3 is 16 amino acids long. Trimming took 4 bases from V and 0 from J, leaving 15 bases between them. Germline CDR1 is SNHLY and CDR2 is FYNNEI. This CDR3 reads CASSGVLGAHQETQYF. The CDR3 region has the DNA TGTGCCAGCAGTGGGGTCTTGGGGGCGCACCAAGAGACCCAGTACTTC.

The V gene is TRBV6-1, the J gene TRBJ1-2; D uncertain. Germline lookup yields CDR1 MNHNS and CDR2 SASEGT. The V and J ends lost 3 bases and 2 bases respectively, with 7 bases between them. The CDR3 contains 13 residues. The chain's CDR3 is CASSDWINYGYTF. CDR3 DNA sequence: TGTGCCAGCAGTGATTGGATAAACTATGGCTACACCTTC.

V gene TRBV20-1 combines with J gene TRBJ2-4; no clear D. The CDR3 loop spans 14 amino acids. The V end lost 0 bases, the J end lost 6 bases, and 12 bases lay between the germline ends. CDR1 and CDR2 from the germline V gene are DFQATT and SNEGSKA (reference sequence). The CDR3 DNA is TGCAGTGCTAGAGACTCCCTTACGGGAAACATTCAGTACTTC. Protein product: CSARDSLTGNIQYF.

The table lists this clonotype with many counts. The J gene is TRBJ2-3, the V gene TRBV10-2, with a possible D match to TRBD2 (6 bases). The CDR3 loop spans 14 amino acids. Trimming removed 2 bases at V and 3 bases at J, with 9 bases between. CDR1 is WSHSY, CDR2 SAAADI, per germline. CDR3 loop: CASSEVGGTDTQYF. In nucleotides, the CDR3 is TGCGCCAGCAGTGAGGTGGGGGGTACAGATACGCAGTATTTT.